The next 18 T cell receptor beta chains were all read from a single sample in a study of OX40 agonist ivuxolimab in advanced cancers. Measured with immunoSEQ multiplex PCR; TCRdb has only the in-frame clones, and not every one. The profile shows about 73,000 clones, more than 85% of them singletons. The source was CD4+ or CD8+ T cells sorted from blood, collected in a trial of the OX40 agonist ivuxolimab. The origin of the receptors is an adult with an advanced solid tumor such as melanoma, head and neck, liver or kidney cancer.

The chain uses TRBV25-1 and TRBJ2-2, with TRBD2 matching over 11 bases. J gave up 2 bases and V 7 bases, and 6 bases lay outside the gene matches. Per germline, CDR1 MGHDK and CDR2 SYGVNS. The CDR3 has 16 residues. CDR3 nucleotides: TGTGCCAGCACCCCTAGCGGGAGGAAAAACACCGGGGAGCTGTTTTTT. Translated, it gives CASTPSGRKNTGELFF.

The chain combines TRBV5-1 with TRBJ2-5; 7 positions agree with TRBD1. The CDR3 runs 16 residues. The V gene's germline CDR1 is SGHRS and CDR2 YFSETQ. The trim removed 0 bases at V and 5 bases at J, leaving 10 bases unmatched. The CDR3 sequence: CASSLDRQGSPETQYF. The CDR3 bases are TGCGCCAGCAGCTTGGACCGACAGGGATCCCCGGAGACCCAGTACTTC. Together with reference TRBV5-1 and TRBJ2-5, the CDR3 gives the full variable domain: KAGVTQTPRYLIKTRGQQVTLSCSPISGHRSVSWYQQTPGQGLQFLFEYFSETQRNKGNFPGRFSGRQFSNSRSEMNVSTLELGDSALYLCASSLDRQGSPETQYFGPGTRLLVL.

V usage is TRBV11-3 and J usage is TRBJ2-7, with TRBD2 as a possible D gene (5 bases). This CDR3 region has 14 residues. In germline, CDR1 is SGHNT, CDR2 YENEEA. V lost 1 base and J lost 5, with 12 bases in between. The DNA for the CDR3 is TGTGCCAGCAGCTTAGGACTACAGCCTCACGAGCAGTACTTC. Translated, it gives CASSLGLQPHEQYF.

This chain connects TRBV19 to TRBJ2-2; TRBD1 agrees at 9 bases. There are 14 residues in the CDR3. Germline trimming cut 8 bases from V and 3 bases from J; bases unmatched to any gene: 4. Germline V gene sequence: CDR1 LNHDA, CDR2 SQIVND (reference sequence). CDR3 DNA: TGTGCCAGTTCCGGGACAGGGTACACCGGGGAGCTGTTTTTT. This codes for CASSGTGYTGELFF.

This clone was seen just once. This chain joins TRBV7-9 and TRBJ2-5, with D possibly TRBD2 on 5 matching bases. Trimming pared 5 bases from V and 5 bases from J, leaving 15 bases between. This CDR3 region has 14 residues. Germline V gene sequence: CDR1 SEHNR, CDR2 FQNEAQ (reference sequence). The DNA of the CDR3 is TGTGCCAGCAGCCCCCTGGGAGTAAAGGAGACCCAGTACTTC. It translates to CASSPLGVKETQYF.

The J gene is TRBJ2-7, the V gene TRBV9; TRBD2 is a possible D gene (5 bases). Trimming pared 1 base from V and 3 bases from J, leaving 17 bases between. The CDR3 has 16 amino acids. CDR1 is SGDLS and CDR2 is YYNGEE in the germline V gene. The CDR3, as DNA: TGTGCCAGCAGCGTATCCCCTGAGGAGGAGCGCTACGAGCAGTACTTC. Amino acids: CASSVSPEEERYEQYF.

The CDR3, as DNA: TGTGCCAGCAGTTACGAGGGGGGGAACACTGAAGCTTTCTTT. Residues: CASSYEGGNTEAFF. The chain couples TRBV6-6 to TRBJ1-1; TRBD1 is a possible D gene (6 bases). Germline loops: CDR1 MNHNY, CDR2 SVGAGI (reference sequence). The CDR3 length is 14 residues. V lost 2 bases and J 1 base, leaving 8 bases between the germline ends.

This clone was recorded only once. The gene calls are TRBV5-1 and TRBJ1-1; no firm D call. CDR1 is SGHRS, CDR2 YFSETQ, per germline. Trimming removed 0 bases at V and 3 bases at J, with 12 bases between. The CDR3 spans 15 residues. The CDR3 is CASSLATVRDTEAFF. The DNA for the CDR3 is TGCGCCAGCAGCTTGGCCACCGTTCGTGACACTGAAGCTTTCTTT.

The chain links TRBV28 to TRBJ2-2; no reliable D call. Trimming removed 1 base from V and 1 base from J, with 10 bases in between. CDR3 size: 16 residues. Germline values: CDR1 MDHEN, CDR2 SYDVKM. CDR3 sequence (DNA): TGTGCCAGCAGTTTATTAGGACCCCAGAACACCGGGGAGCTGTTTTTT. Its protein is CASSLLGPQNTGELFF. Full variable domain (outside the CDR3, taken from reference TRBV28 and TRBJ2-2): DVKVTQSSRYLVKRTGEKVFLECVQDMDHENMFWYRQDPGLGLRLIYFSYDVKMKEKGDIPEGYSVSREKKERFSLILESASTNQTSMYLCASSLLGPQNTGELFFGEGSRLTVL.

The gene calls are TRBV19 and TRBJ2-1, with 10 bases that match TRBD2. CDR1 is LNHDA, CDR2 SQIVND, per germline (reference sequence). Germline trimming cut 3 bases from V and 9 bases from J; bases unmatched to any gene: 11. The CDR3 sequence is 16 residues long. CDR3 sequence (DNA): TGTGCCAGTAGTATCGGACTAGCGGCGAGCGGGCGTGAGCAGTTCTTC. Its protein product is CASSIGLAASGREQFF.

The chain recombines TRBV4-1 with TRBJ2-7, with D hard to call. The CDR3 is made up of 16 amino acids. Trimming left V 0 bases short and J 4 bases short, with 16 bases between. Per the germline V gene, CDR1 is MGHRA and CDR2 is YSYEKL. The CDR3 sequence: CASSQDAWGSPYEQYF. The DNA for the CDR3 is TGCGCCAGCAGCCAAGATGCTTGGGGATCTCCTTACGAGCAGTACTTC.

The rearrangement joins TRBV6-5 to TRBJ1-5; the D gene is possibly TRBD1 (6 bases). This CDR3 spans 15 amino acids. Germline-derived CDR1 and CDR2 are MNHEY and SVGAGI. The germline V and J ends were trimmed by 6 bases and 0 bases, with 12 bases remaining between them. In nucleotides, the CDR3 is TGTGCCAGCAGGAGGGGGGGGAGTAGCAATCAGCCCCAGCATTTT. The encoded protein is CASRRGGSSNQPQHF.

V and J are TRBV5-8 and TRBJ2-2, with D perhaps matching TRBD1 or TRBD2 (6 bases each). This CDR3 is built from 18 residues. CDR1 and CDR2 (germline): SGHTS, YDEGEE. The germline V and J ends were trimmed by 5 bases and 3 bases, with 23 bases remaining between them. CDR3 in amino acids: CASSYLGWGARDTGELFF. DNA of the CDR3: TGTGCCAGCAGTTACCTAGGATGGGGGGCGCGTGACACCGGGGAGCTGTTTTTT.

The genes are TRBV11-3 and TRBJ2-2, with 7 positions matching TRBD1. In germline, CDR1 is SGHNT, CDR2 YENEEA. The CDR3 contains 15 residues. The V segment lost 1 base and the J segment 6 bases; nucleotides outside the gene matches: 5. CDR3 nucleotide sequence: TGTGCCAGCAGCTTAGGAGACAGGGATTCCGGGGAGCTGTTTTTT. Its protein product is CASSLGDRDSGELFF.

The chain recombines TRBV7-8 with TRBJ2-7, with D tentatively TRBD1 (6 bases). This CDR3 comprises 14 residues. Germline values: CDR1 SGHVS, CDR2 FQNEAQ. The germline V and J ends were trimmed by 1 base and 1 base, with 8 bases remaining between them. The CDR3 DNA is TGTGCCAGCAGCTTAGGGACAGCATCCTACGAGCAGTACTTC. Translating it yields CASSLGTASYEQYF.

The CDR3, as DNA: TGTGCCAGCAGCAGCGAACCTAGCGGGAGTGAGCGAGATACGCAGTATTTT. It encodes CASSSEPSGSERDTQYF. This rearrangement joins TRBV21-1 to TRBJ2-3; TRBD2, the table's D call, lacks a check against the DNA. TRBV21-1 counts as a pseudogene. The CDR3 has 17 residues.

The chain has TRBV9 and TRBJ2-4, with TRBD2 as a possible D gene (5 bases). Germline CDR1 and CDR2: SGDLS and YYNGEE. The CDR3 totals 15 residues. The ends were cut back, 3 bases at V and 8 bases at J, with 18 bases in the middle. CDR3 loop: CASSAGLLDSDIQYF. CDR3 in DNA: TGTGCCAGCAGCGCCGGACTGCTGGACTCGGACATTCAGTACTTC.

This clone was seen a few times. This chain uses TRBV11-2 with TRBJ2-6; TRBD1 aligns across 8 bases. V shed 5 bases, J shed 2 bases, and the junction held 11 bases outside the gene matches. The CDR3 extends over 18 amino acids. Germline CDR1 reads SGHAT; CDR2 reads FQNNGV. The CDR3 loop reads CASSERTGTITGANVLTF. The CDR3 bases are TGTGCCAGCAGCGAGCGGACAGGGACAATAACTGGGGCCAACGTCCTGACTTTC.